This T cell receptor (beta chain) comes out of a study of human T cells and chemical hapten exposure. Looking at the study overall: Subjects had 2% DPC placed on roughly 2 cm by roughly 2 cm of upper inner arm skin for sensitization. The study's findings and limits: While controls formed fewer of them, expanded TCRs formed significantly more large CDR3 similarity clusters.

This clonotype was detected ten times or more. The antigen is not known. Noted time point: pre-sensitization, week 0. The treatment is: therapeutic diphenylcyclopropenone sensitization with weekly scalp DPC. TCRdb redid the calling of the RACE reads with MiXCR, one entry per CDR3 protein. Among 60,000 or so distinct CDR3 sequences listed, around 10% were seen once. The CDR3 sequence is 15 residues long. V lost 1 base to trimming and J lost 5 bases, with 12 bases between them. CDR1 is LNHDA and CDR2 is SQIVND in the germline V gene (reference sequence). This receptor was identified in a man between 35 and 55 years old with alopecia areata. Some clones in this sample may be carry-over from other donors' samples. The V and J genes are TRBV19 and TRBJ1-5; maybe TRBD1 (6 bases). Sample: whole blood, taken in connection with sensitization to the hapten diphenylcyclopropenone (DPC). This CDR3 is CASSIVAQGYQPQHF. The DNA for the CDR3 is TGTGCCAGTAGTATAGTCGCACAGGGATATCAGCCCCAGCATTTT.